The subject of this entry is one T cell receptor (beta chain). Its target is not known. The entry originates in a study of long-term antiretroviral therapy in people with HIV. Background on the study: Samples from the earliest time points predate the 2015 immediate-ART recommendation by about a decade.

Assay version v3.0 of immunoSEQ was used, and it was run at survey level. Produced via immunoSEQ multiplex PCR; TCRdb's table is partial and in-frame only. The sample holds some 17,000 clones; more than 70% are singletons and the top ten take roughly an eighth. Germline V gives CDR1 SQVTM, CDR2 ANQGSEA. With 3 bases removed from V and 6 bases from J, the gap between germline ends came to 8 bases. The CDR3 runs to 11 residues. General study findings and limits: Upon ART, diversity increased but remained lower than transplant donor controls.

The rearrangement uses TRBV29-1 and TRBJ1-2; D not certain. The sequencing here drew on unsorted PBMCs, taken 6.9 years after starting antiretroviral therapy. The source of this sequence is a middle-aged man with HIV. CDR3 DNA: TGCAGCGTTGATCTAGGGAATGGCTACACCTTC. This codes for CSVDLGNGYTF. The full variable domain, with the rest looked up from reference TRBV29-1 and TRBJ1-2, is SAVISQKPSRDICQRGTSLTIQCQVDSQVTMMFWYRQQPGQSLTLIATANQGSEATYESGFVIDKFPISRPNLTFSTLTVSNMSPEDSSIYLCSVDLGNGYTFGSGTRLTVV.